This T cell receptor beta chain comes out of a study of blood T cell repertoires in COVID-19. As processed by the authors: Nucleated cell number was recorded as an estimate derived from reference gene primer amplification. The method was immunoSEQ multiplex PCR; TCRdb's version includes in-frame clones alone and lacks a portion of them. V and J calls plus clone size are reproduced from that table; the DNA served to infer D and trimming. The sample yields some 250,000 clones, 80% to 90% seen once. The CDR3 covers 14 residues. Germline V gene sequence: CDR1 GTSNPN, CDR2 SVGIG (reference sequence). Trimming cost V 1 base and J 0 bases; bases outside gene matches: 0.

The sample was peripheral blood. This clonotype was sampled from a man aged 25-40 years with active or convalescent COVID-19. The chain links TRBV30 to TRBJ2-3, with 8 bases that match TRBD2. CDR3 protein: CAWSASGSTDTQYF. In DNA form, the CDR3 reads TGTGCCTGGAGTGCTAGCGGGAGCACAGATACGCAGTATTTT.